The next 5 T cell receptor beta chains were all read from a single sample in a study of cytomegalovirus exposure and HLA in healthy donors (dated by TCRdb to about 2017). The receptor library was made with the immunoSEQ multiplex PCR assay. A mixture of 60 forward primers for TCR Vbeta segments and 13 reverse primers for TCR Jbeta segments was used in the multiplex PCR. Imported from immuneACCESS, the table was reduced by TCRdb to in-frame sequences with V and J called. These copies leave out some clones; in studies compared against another copy, an unresolved V gene accounts for under half, and the cause of the remainder is not known. A total of about 70,000 clones appear in this sample, 74% of them only once. The top ten constitute 11% of the sample. Sequencing was performed on PBMCs. The receptors stem from a woman aged 55-69 years in good health and CMV-seropositive.

This clone came up a few times. The V call is TRBV6-1, the J call TRBJ1-1; TRBD1 matches at 7 bases. The CDR3 is made up of 12 amino acids. Trimming took 6 bases from V and 7 from J; bases not matched to a gene: 5. Looked up from germline, CDR1 is MNHNS and CDR2 is SASEGT. This chain's CDR3 is CASRGWDSEAFF. CDR3 in DNA: TGTGCCAGCAGGGGGTGGGACAGTGAAGCTTTCTTT.

The V gene is TRBV27, the J gene TRBJ2-5; D may be TRBD1 (5 bases). This CDR3 is built from 14 residues. Germline V gene sequence: CDR1 MNHEY, CDR2 SMNVEV (reference sequence). V was clipped by 3 bases and J by 4 bases, with 12 bases between them. The CDR3 protein is CASSLRQGGETQYF. DNA of the CDR3: TGTGCCAGCAGTTTGAGGCAGGGCGGAGAGACCCAGTACTTC.

This clone was recorded once. The chain has TRBV7-2 and TRBJ2-1; D might be TRBD2 (9 bases). CDR1 and CDR2 (germline): SGHTA, FQGNSA. V was clipped by 5 bases and J by 10 bases, with 27 bases between them. This CDR3 region has 17 residues. CDR3 amino acids: CASSKLTGEQRGAEQFF. For the CDR3, the DNA is TGTGCCAGCAGCAAACTGACAGGGGAGCAGCGGGGGGCCGAGCAGTTCTTC.

The chain couples TRBV5-6 to TRBJ2-1, with 8 bases identical to TRBD2. Germline CDR1 reads SGHDT; CDR2 reads YYEEEE. This CDR3 is 15 amino acids long. V was clipped by 0 bases and J by 5 bases; unmatched bases: 4. The CDR3 region has the DNA TGTGCCAGCAGCTTGGTCGGGAGGGCAGACAATGAGCAGTTCTTC. Translating gives CASSLVGRADNEQFF.

Turning to this clone: It differs at one base from a far larger clone, so likely a read error. This rearrangement joins TRBV6-5 to TRBJ1-2; a possible D gene is TRBD1 (6 bases). Germline V gives CDR1 MNHEY, CDR2 SVGAGI. This CDR3 region has 13 residues. V was pared by 5 bases and J by 6 bases, with 13 bases between. The CDR3 coding sequence is TGTGCCAGCAGTAACGTGGGGGCCCATGGCTACACCTTC. Its translation is CASSNVGAHGYTF.